Each of the 24 T cell receptor beta chains below was sequenced from the same sample in a study of cytomegalovirus exposure and HLA in healthy donors. The PCR employed 60 Vbeta primers together with 13 Jbeta primers. TCRdb keeps only in-frame clones here, not all; method: immunoSEQ multiplex PCR. The sample yields about 62,000 clones, 80% to 90% seen once. The sequenced material came from PBMCs. The receptors were sampled from a man between 18 and 29 years old in good health and CMV-seronegative.

Comments on this clone: The same CDR3 also results from other DNA sequences found in this sample. The chain uses TRBV10-1 and TRBJ2-7; 9 nucleotides agree with TRBD2. Losses at the gene ends were 2 bases for V and 3 bases for J; bases not matched to a gene: 2. Germline V gene sequence: CDR1 WNHNN, CDR2 SYGVQD (reference sequence). The CDR3 extends over 14 amino acids. This CDR3 reads CASSEGSGGYEQYF. CDR3 coding DNA: TGCGCCAGCAGTGAGGGTAGCGGGGGCTACGAGCAGTACTTC.

Here the CDR3 reads CASSERLASTDTQYF. The CDR3 DNA reads TGTGCCAGCAGTGAACGTCTAGCTAGCACAGATACGCAGTATTTT. The chain carries TRBV6-1 and TRBJ2-3; D may be TRBD2 (5 bases). The CDR3 extends over 15 amino acids. CDR1 and CDR2 from the germline V gene are MNHNS and SASEGT. Trimming left V 2 bases short and J 0 bases short, with 9 bases between.

The CDR3 loop reads CASSWGGTGGYTF. The CDR3 DNA follows: TGTGCCAGCAGCTGGGGCGGGACGGGCGGCTACACCTTC. The chain links TRBV5-5 to TRBJ1-2; TRBD1 might be the D (5 bases). The length of the CDR3 is 13 residues. Trimming took off 3 bases at V and 8 bases at J, with 14 bases between the two ends. Germline V gene lookup returns CDR1 SGHKS and CDR2 YYEKEE (reference sequence). The full variable domain, its missing parts supplied by reference TRBV5-5 and TRBJ1-2, is DAGVTQSPTHLIKTRGQQVTLRCSPISGHKSVSWYQQVLGQGPQFIFQYYEKEERGRGNFPDRFSARQFPNYSSELNVNALLLGDSALYLCASSWGGTGGYTFGSGTRLTVV.

The chain combines TRBV10-1 with TRBJ1-2, with 7 positions matching TRBD1. Per the germline V gene, CDR1 is WNHNN and CDR2 is SYGVQD (reference sequence). The CDR3 is 15 amino acids. V trimming: 3 bases; J trimming: 4 bases; junction bases outside the gene matches: 8. DNA for the CDR3: TGCGCCAGCAGTGAAATACCGGGACAGTTCTATGGCTACACCTTC. This sequence encodes CASSEIPGQFYGYTF.

The rearrangement uses TRBV19 and TRBJ1-4, with a possible D match to TRBD1 (5 bases). The CDR3 covers 14 residues. V lost 7 bases and J 3 bases, leaving 12 bases between the germline ends. The germline V gene encodes CDR1 LNHDA and CDR2 SQIVND (reference sequence). As DNA, the CDR3 is TGTGCCAGTAACACAAGACAGCCTAATGAAAAACTGTTTTTT. This sequence encodes CASNTRQPNEKLFF.

The CDR3 here is CASSRDNTGELFF. DNA of the CDR3: TGTGCCAGCAGCCGCGATAACACCGGGGAGCTGTTTTTT. The rearrangement joins TRBV4-2 to TRBJ2-2; D is uncertain. Germline values: CDR1 LGHNA, CDR2 YNFKEQ. V was clipped by 4 bases and J by 2 bases, with 5 bases between them. The CDR3 covers 13 residues.

The chain uses TRBV11-2 and TRBJ2-3; the D gene is possibly TRBD1 (5 bases). The germline V gene encodes CDR1 SGHAT and CDR2 FQNNGV. The CDR3 length is 12 residues. V was clipped by 4 bases and J by 7 bases, with 9 bases between them. CDR3 amino acids: CASSSQGYTQYF. The CDR3 DNA is TGTGCCAGCAGCTCTCAGGGCTATACGCAGTATTTT.

This clone was found a few times. V is TRBV28 and J is TRBJ2-7; D gene uncertain. Trimming cost V 7 bases and J 1 base, with 17 bases left between them. This CDR3 has 15 residues. In germline, CDR1 is MDHEN, CDR2 SYDVKM. CDR3 DNA: TGTGCCAGCACTCCCTGGGCCGCTACGTCCTACGAGCAGTACTTC. This encodes CASTPWAATSYEQYF.

The V gene is TRBV6-5, the J gene TRBJ1-4; no reliable D call. V was trimmed by 4 bases and J by 7 bases, leaving 16 bases between them. The CDR3 is 15 residues long. The V gene's germline CDR1 is MNHEY and CDR2 SVGAGI. The CDR3 bases are TGTGCCAGCAGTTTCGCCTTGGGCCGAAGTGAAAAACTGTTTTTT. It translates to CASSFALGRSEKLFF.

The chain is built from TRBV30 and TRBJ2-1; D is unclear. Germline V CDR1 and CDR2: GTSNPN, SVGIG (reference sequence). V was shortened by 0 bases and J by 0 bases, with 12 bases between the two germline ends. The CDR3 extends over 16 amino acids. CDR3 bases: TGTGCCTGGAGTGTACTAAACACTTACTCCTACAATGAGCAGTTCTTC. It yields the protein CAWSVLNTYSYNEQFF.

This clone was detected only once. The chain is built from TRBV5-3 and TRBJ2-7; 8 nucleotides align to TRBD2. Being an ORF, TRBV5-3 has a function that is uncertain. The CDR3 has 16 residues. V was pared by 4 bases and J by 7 bases, with 16 bases of the junction left unmatched. The CDR3 nucleotides read TGTGCCAGAAGCGAGGCGGGGGGCTCCACCAACTGGGAGCAGTACTTC. Protein sequence: CARSEAGGSTNWEQYF.

The chain employs TRBV28 and TRBJ2-5; TRBD1 agrees at 7 bases. Germline trimming cut 7 bases from V and 2 bases from J; bases unmatched to any gene: 7. This CDR3 has 14 residues. Germline V gene data show CDR1 as MDHEN and CDR2 as SYDVKM. The CDR3 is CASTMMGQQETQYF. CDR3 nucleotides: TGTGCCAGCACCATGATGGGACAGCAAGAGACCCAGTACTTC. Together with reference TRBV28 and TRBJ2-5, the CDR3 gives the full variable domain: DVKVTQSSRYLVKRTGEKVFLECVQDMDHENMFWYRQDPGLGLRLIYFSYDVKMKEKGDIPEGYSVSREKKERFSLILESASTNQTSMYLCASTMMGQQETQYFGPGTRLLVL.

In its sample, this clone was seen once. This sequence joins TRBV6-6 and TRBJ1-1; TRBD1 matches 7 bases. The CDR3 is made up of 16 amino acids. V shed 5 bases and J 1 base; nucleotides not matched to a gene: 10. Looked up from germline, CDR1 is MNHNY and CDR2 is SVGAGI (reference sequence). The CDR3 reads CASSLTGAGGNTEAFF. In DNA, the CDR3 is TGTGCCAGCAGTCTAACGGGGGCAGGGGGGAACACTGAAGCTTTCTTT.

The rearrangement links TRBV11-3 to TRBJ2-5; D is undetermined. The CDR3 sequence is 13 residues long. Trimming removed 5 bases at V and 4 bases at J, with 11 bases between. CDR1 and CDR2 from the germline V gene are SGHNT and YENEEA. CDR3 DNA sequence: TGTGCCAGCAGCCCGACTCGAGGAGAGACCCAGTACTTC. It yields the protein CASSPTRGETQYF.

CDR3 protein: CASSEGTGGAQDTQYF. The CDR3 DNA follows: TGTGCCAGCAGCGAAGGGACAGGGGGCGCTCAAGATACGCAGTATTTT. The J gene is TRBJ2-3, the V gene TRBV4-2, with 12 positions matching TRBD1. The V segment lost 5 bases and the J segment 5 bases; nucleotides outside the gene matches: 8. The CDR3 runs to 16 residues. CDR1 and CDR2 from the germline V gene are LGHNA and YNFKEQ.

This chain connects TRBV27 to TRBJ2-3; 9 bases are a match to TRBD2. Looked up from germline, CDR1 is MNHEY and CDR2 is SMNVEV (reference sequence). V lost 5 bases to trimming and J lost 0 bases; unmatched junction nucleotides: 12. CDR3 size: 18 residues. CDR3 nucleotides: TGTGCCAGCAGTCGGGGCGCGGGGGGGGCGACAAGCACAGATACGCAGTATTTT. Amino acids: CASSRGAGGATSTDTQYF.

This clone was observed a handful of times. This chain links TRBV6-1 with TRBJ1-6, with a possible D match to TRBD1 (6 bases). V was shortened by 6 bases and J by 11 bases, with 14 bases between the two germline ends. Germline V gene lookup returns CDR1 MNHNS and CDR2 SASEGT. The CDR3 covers 13 residues. CDR3 in DNA: TGTGCCAGCAGGGGGCAGGGGAATGCACCCCTCCACTTT. As protein: CASRGQGNAPLHF.

The chain couples TRBV28 to TRBJ2-7, with 8 nucleotides matching TRBD1. CDR3 size: 14 residues. The V gene's germline CDR1 is MDHEN and CDR2 SYDVKM. The J segment lost 6 bases and the V segment lost 4 bases, leaving 8 bases of the junction unmatched. The CDR3 nucleotides read TGTGCCAGCAGTTCCCCCGGCAGGGGGCTCGAGCAGTACTTC. Its translation: CASSSPGRGLEQYF.

The chain couples TRBV19 to TRBJ1-1, with D possibly matching TRBD1 (5 bases). The CDR3 length is 13 residues. Between the trimmed V and J ends, which lost 6 bases and 1 base, there was a span of 9 bases. The germline gives CDR1 LNHDA, CDR2 SQIVND (reference sequence). CDR3 sequence: CASRQTENTEAFF. The CDR3, as DNA: TGTGCCAGTAGGCAGACAGAGAACACTGAAGCTTTCTTT.

J is TRBJ1-1 and V is TRBV6-5, with unresolved D. This CDR3 comprises 13 residues. Germline values: CDR1 MNHEY, CDR2 SVGAGI. With 7 bases removed from V and 1 base from J, the gap between germline ends came to 10 bases. CDR3 in DNA: TGTGCCAGCACCCGAACAAAGAACACTGAAGCTTTCTTT. Translated, it gives CASTRTKNTEAFF.

Concerning this clone: The sample contains more than one DNA sequence encoding this CDR3. This chain connects TRBV27 to TRBJ2-7, with D maybe TRBD2 (5 bases). CDR3 size: 11 residues. Germline V gene sequence: CDR1 MNHEY, CDR2 SMNVEV (reference sequence). Deletions cut 3 bases from V and 6 bases from J, with 6 bases between. Here the CDR3 reads CASSFGLEQYF. The CDR3 DNA follows: TGTGCCAGCAGTTTTGGACTCGAGCAGTACTTC.

This clone has a handful of counts. The CDR3, as DNA: TGTGCCAGCAGTGCAGGGAGGGGAAATGAAAAACTGTTTTTT. The encoded protein is CASSAGRGNEKLFF. This sequence joins TRBV6-1 and TRBJ1-4; the D gene is possibly TRBD1 (5 bases). V lost 4 bases to trimming and J lost 5 bases, with 11 bases between them. The CDR3 is made up of 14 amino acids. Germline values: CDR1 MNHNS, CDR2 SASEGT.

The chain carries TRBV6-1 and TRBJ1-2, with 7 positions matching TRBD1. This CDR3 is 15 amino acids long. The germline gives CDR1 MNHNS, CDR2 SASEGT. Trimming removed 7 bases from V and 4 bases from J; junction bases left unmatched: 12. The CDR3 protein is CASMGQQLGIYGYTF. The DNA of the CDR3 is TGTGCCAGCATGGGACAGCAACTCGGGATCTATGGCTACACCTTC.

This clone was detected once. The rearrangement links TRBV4-1 to TRBJ2-2; 9 bases agree with TRBD2. The junction had 11 bases not matched to a gene; V was cut back by 0 bases and J by 6 bases. This CDR3 is built from 18 residues. The germline CDR1 and CDR2 sequences are MGHRA and YSYEKL. The CDR3 bases are TGCGCCAGCAGCCAAGATTTATTAGCGGGGGCCCAGGCCGGGGAGCTGTTTTTT. Translated: CASSQDLLAGAQAGELFF.